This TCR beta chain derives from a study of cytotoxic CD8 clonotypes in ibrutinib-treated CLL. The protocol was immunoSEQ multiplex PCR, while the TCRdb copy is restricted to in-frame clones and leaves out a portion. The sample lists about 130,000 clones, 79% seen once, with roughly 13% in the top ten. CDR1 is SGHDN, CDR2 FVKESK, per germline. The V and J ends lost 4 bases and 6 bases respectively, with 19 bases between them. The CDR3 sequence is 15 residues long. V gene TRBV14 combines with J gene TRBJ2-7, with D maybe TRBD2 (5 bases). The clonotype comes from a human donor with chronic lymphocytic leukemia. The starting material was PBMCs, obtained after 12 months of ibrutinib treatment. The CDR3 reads CASSPTGFALGEQYF. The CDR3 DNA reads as TGTGCCAGCAGCCCAACGGGGTTCGCGCTGGGCGAGCAGTACTTC.